These 25 T cell receptor beta chains came from one sample sequenced in a study of blood T cell repertoires in COVID-19. The assay was immunoSEQ multiplex PCR, and TCRdb's table has in-frame clones only and misses some. The sample holds roughly 200,000 clones, 89% seen once. The sample was PBMCs or T cells enriched from blood (not recorded which). The receptors shown here come from a woman aged 40 to 55 with acute COVID-19.

The rearrangement links TRBV5-6 to TRBJ2-1; 12 bases align to TRBD2. CDR3 length: 17 amino acids. Germline V gene data show CDR1 as SGHDT and CDR2 as YYEEEE. The V and J ends lost 3 bases and 0 bases, in that order; junction bases with no gene match: 4. The DNA of the CDR3 is TGTGCCAGCAGCTATTTGACTAGCGGGAGCTCCTACAATGAGCAGTTCTTC. Translating it yields CASSYLTSGSSYNEQFF.

This clone was counted a single time. The chain combines TRBV5-4 with TRBJ1-4, with D possibly TRBD1 on 6 matching bases. This CDR3 is 14 amino acids long. V lost 3 bases, J lost 7 bases, and 13 bases lay in between. CDR1 and CDR2 (germline): SGHNT, YYREEE (reference sequence). CDR3 bases: TGTGCCAGCAGCTCCAGGGGCGAAGGTGAAAAACTGTTTTTT. Its protein product is CASSSRGEGEKLFF.

This chain links TRBV9 with TRBJ2-7; 9 positions agree with TRBD2. The CDR3 runs 16 residues. CDR1 SGDLS and CDR2 YYNGEE come from the germline V gene. The V segment lost 0 bases and the J segment 5 bases; nucleotides outside the gene matches: 9. In DNA form, the CDR3 reads TGTGCCAGCAGCGTAGACTTGGCGGCGGGAGGGGACGAGCAGTACTTC. It is translated as CASSVDLAAGGDEQYF.

J is TRBJ2-3 and V is TRBV7-6, with D perhaps matching TRBD1 (5 bases). The CDR3 sequence is 14 residues long. CDR1 and CDR2 (germline): SGHVS, FNYEAQ. V was cut by 0 bases and J by 6 bases, with 10 bases left in between. DNA for the CDR3: TGTGCCAGCAGCTTAGCGGGGCCTCGTGATACGCAGTATTTT. Amino acids: CASSLAGPRDTQYF.

The V and J genes are TRBV5-1 and TRBJ2-2; 7 bases match TRBD2. The germline CDR1 and CDR2 sequences are SGHRS and YFSETQ. CDR3 length: 16 residues. V was pared by 3 bases and J by 0 bases, with 5 bases of the junction left unmatched. The CDR3 sequence: CASSWASGANTGELFF. The DNA of the CDR3 is TGCGCCAGCAGCTGGGCCAGCGGGGCGAACACCGGGGAGCTGTTTTTT.

The chain couples TRBV7-8 to TRBJ2-6, with a tentative D call TRBD2 (5 bases). CDR3 length equals 18 residues. Trimming left V 4 bases short and J 0 bases short, with 16 bases between. In germline, CDR1 is SGHVS, CDR2 FQNEAQ. DNA of the CDR3: TGTGCCAGCAGCTCCTTCTCCGGGATTTCCTCTGGGGCCAACGTCCTGACTTTC. Translation gives CASSSFSGISSGANVLTF.

In its sample, this clone was seen once. The chain carries TRBV29-1 and TRBJ2-1; 7 bases line up with TRBD2. CDR3 length: 14 amino acids. Unmatched junction bases numbered 8, after V lost 3 bases and J lost 6 bases. Germline V gene lookup returns CDR1 SQVTM and CDR2 ANQGSEA. The DNA for the CDR3 is TGCAGCGTTGACGGACCGGGGGGATCCAATGAGCAGTTCTTC. The encoded protein is CSVDGPGGSNEQFF.

The genes are TRBV7-8 and TRBJ1-3; D is undetermined. This CDR3 has 15 amino acids. CDR1 is SGHVS and CDR2 is FQNEAQ in the germline V gene. Trimming took 5 bases from V and 1 from J, leaving 12 bases between them. This CDR3 is CASSPRGPSGNTIYF. For the CDR3, the DNA is TGTGCCAGCAGCCCGCGGGGTCCATCTGGAAACACCATATATTTT.

The V gene is TRBV4-1, the J gene TRBJ1-2; 9 nucleotides line up with TRBD1. This CDR3 region has 17 residues. Germline CDR1 and CDR2: MGHRA and YSYEKL. V lost 0 bases, J lost 8 bases, and 13 bases stayed unmatched. The CDR3 sequence is CASSQESGTGLTGGYTF. CDR3 coding DNA: TGCGCCAGCAGCCAAGAATCCGGGACAGGGTTAACGGGAGGCTACACCTTC.

The chain combines TRBV10-3 with TRBJ1-2, with TRBD1 as a possible D gene (6 bases). V lost 11 bases and J 6 bases, leaving 16 bases between the germline ends. CDR1 and CDR2 from the germline V gene are ENHRY and SYGVKD. This CDR3 region has 12 residues. DNA of the CDR3: TGTGCCCATGCTCCAGGGGACCATGGCTACACCTTC. It yields the protein CAHAPGDHGYTF.

The J gene is TRBJ2-7, the V gene TRBV7-2; the match to TRBD2 covers 10 bases. V shed 2 bases, J shed 9 bases, and the junction held 4 bases outside the gene matches. Germline CDR1 is SGHTA and CDR2 is FQGNSA. The CDR3 is 13 residues long. CDR3 residues: CASSLKREGRQYF. CDR3 DNA sequence: TGTGCCAGCAGCTTAAAGCGGGAGGGCCGGCAGTACTTC.

The chain combines TRBV7-2 with TRBJ2-5, with D unresolved. The CDR3 contains 15 residues. V was trimmed by 1 base and J by 5 bases, leaving 14 bases between them. Germline V gene lookup returns CDR1 SGHTA and CDR2 FQGNSA. The CDR3 reads CASSLVAELRETQYF. The CDR3, as DNA: TGTGCCAGCAGCTTAGTGGCCGAGCTGAGGGAGACCCAGTACTTC.

This rearrangement joins TRBV30 to TRBJ1-2; possibly TRBD1 for D (6 bases). Trimming stripped 2 bases from V and 7 bases from J, with 11 bases between. The CDR3 spans 12 residues. The germline V gene encodes CDR1 GTSNPN and CDR2 SVGIG (reference sequence). CDR3 protein: CAWSLIQGGYTF. The DNA of the CDR3 is TGTGCCTGGAGTTTAATACAGGGTGGCTACACCTTC.

V is TRBV30 and J is TRBJ1-6; 7 bases align to TRBD1. J lost 7 bases, V lost 3 bases, and 9 bases had no gene match. This CDR3 region has 15 residues. The V gene's germline CDR1 is GTSNPN and CDR2 SVGIG (reference sequence). The CDR3 protein is CAWSGKGQRNSPLHF. Here the CDR3 DNA reads TGTGCCTGGAGCGGGAAGGGACAGAGAAATTCACCCCTCCACTTT.

The chain carries TRBV6-2 or TRBV6-3 and TRBJ2-7; 7 nucleotides agree with TRBD1. The CDR3 is made up of 12 amino acids. In germline, CDR1 is MNHEY, CDR2 SVGEGT. CDR3 nucleotide sequence: TGTGCCAGCAGTCCCGGGACAGCCCTAACTTGTGTC. Amino acids: CASSPGTALTCV.

The V call is TRBV19, the J call TRBJ2-4, with 13 positions matching TRBD2. J gave up 1 base and V 9 bases, and 6 bases lay outside the gene matches. Germline V CDR1 and CDR2: LNHDA, SQIVND (reference sequence). This CDR3 comprises 16 residues. CDR3 in DNA: TGTGCCAGAGAACTAGCGGGGGGGCCCGCCAAAAACATTCAGTACTTC. This sequence encodes CARELAGGPAKNIQYF.

In this sample, this clone turned up a few times. The rearrangement joins TRBV27 to TRBJ2-1; perhaps TRBD2 as D (5 bases). The germline gives CDR1 MNHEY, CDR2 SMNVEV (reference sequence). CDR3 length equals 14 residues. V lost 9 bases and J 2 bases, leaving 14 bases between the germline ends. CDR3 region: CASSPGGPYNEQFF. The CDR3 DNA is TGTGCCAGTTCCCCTGGCGGGCCCTACAATGAGCAGTTCTTC.

The chain carries TRBV28 and TRBJ2-7, with TRBD1 matching over 9 bases. The CDR3 runs to 15 residues. J gave up 2 bases and V 6 bases, and 8 bases lay outside the gene matches. Germline assignment: CDR1 MDHEN and CDR2 SYDVKM. CDR3: CASRRWTGATYEQYF. The CDR3 DNA follows: TGTGCCAGCAGAAGATGGACAGGGGCGACCTACGAGCAGTACTTC.

V and J are TRBV5-1 and TRBJ1-4; 7 bases agree with TRBD1. The germline gives CDR1 SGHRS, CDR2 YFSETQ. The junction had 5 bases not matched to a gene; V was cut back by 4 bases and J by 8 bases. CDR3 size: 13 residues. In nucleotides, the CDR3 is TGCGCCAGCAGCGACAGGGAGGACGAAAAACTGTTTTTT. As protein: CASSDREDEKLFF. The complete variable domain, with remaining parts taken from reference TRBV5-1 and TRBJ1-4, reads KAGVTQTPRYLIKTRGQQVTLSCSPISGHRSVSWYQQTPGQGLQFLFEYFSETQRNKGNFPGRFSGRQFSNSRSEMNVSTLELGDSALYLCASSDREDEKLFFGSGTQLSVL.

The J gene is TRBJ2-1, the V gene TRBV2; a possible D gene is TRBD2 (5 bases). Germline V gene sequence: CDR1 SNHLY, CDR2 FYNNEI. V lost 6 bases to trimming and J lost 4 bases, with 13 bases between them. There are 14 residues in the CDR3. The CDR3 coding sequence is TGTGCCAGCAGCCTTACGCCGGGATACAATGAGCAGTTCTTC. Protein sequence: CASSLTPGYNEQFF.

The DNA of the CDR3 is TGTGCCAGTAATCACAGGGGAAATCAGCCCCAGCATTTT. This encodes CASNHRGNQPQHF. The V call is TRBV19, the J call TRBJ1-5; the match to TRBD1 covers 7 bases. Germline V gene lookup returns CDR1 LNHDA and CDR2 SQIVND (reference sequence). Trimming cost V 7 bases and J 4 bases; bases outside gene matches: 4. The CDR3 runs to 13 residues.

Concerning this clone: Other DNA sequences in this specimen translate into the identical CDR3. The chain combines TRBV27 with TRBJ1-5; weak D call: TRBD1 (5 bases). The germline V and J ends were trimmed by 0 bases and 6 bases, with 9 bases remaining between them. The CDR3 is 14 residues long. CDR1 and CDR2 from the germline V gene are MNHEY and SMNVEV (reference sequence). The CDR3 DNA reads as TGTGCCAGCAGTTTATCGGGGGGGGGTCAGCCCCAGCATTTT. Its translation: CASSLSGGGQPQHF.

V gene TRBV27 combines with J gene TRBJ2-3; D is possibly TRBD2 (5 bases). Germline-derived CDR1 and CDR2 are MNHEY and SMNVEV (reference sequence). V shed 3 bases and J shed 1 base, with 11 bases lying between them. The CDR3 extends over 15 amino acids. In nucleotides, the CDR3 is TGTGCCAGCAGTTTGAGCGGTCTTGGCACAGATACGCAGTATTTT. This gives the protein CASSLSGLGTDTQYF.

The sample holds a few counts of this clone. The chain combines TRBV3-1 (or the pseudogene TRBV3-2) with TRBJ1-3; 8 nucleotides match TRBD1. CDR3 length: 19 residues. The germline gives CDR1 LGHDT, CDR2 YNNKEL (reference sequence). V dropped 7 bases and J dropped 1; count of bases not matched to a gene: 18. The CDR3 spells CASIPRTGLHRRSGNTIYF. The CDR3 DNA sequence: TGTGCCAGCATACCAAGGACAGGGTTGCACCGAAGATCTGGAAACACCATATATTTT.

The chain employs TRBV7-2 and TRBJ2-6; 9 bases fit TRBD2. Germline values: CDR1 SGHTA, CDR2 FQGNSA. V shed 3 bases and J 4 bases; nucleotides not matched to a gene: 13. The CDR3 has 19 amino acids. Written as DNA, the CDR3 is TGTGCCAGCAGCTTCCAGGGACTAGCTGGGGGGGTAGGGGCCAACGTCCTGACTTTC. This codes for CASSFQGLAGGVGANVLTF.